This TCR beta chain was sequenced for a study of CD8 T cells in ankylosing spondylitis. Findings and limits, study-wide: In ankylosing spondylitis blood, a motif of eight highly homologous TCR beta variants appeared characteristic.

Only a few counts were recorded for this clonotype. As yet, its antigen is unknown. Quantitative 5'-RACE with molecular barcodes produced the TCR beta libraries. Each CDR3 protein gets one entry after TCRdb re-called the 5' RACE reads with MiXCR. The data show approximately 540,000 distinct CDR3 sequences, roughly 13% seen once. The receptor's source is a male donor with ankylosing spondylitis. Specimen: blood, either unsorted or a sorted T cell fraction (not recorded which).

CDR3 DNA sequence: TGTGCCAGCAGCAGACCGACCGGGACAGGATCGAACACCGGGGAGCTGTTTTTT. Translated: CASSRPTGTGSNTGELFF. The chain carries TRBV11-1 and TRBJ2-2; 8 bases line up with TRBD1. The CDR3 extends over 18 amino acids. The V gene's germline CDR1 is SGHAT and CDR2 FQDESV (reference sequence). Losses at the gene ends were 5 bases for V and 0 bases for J; bases not matched to a gene: 11.